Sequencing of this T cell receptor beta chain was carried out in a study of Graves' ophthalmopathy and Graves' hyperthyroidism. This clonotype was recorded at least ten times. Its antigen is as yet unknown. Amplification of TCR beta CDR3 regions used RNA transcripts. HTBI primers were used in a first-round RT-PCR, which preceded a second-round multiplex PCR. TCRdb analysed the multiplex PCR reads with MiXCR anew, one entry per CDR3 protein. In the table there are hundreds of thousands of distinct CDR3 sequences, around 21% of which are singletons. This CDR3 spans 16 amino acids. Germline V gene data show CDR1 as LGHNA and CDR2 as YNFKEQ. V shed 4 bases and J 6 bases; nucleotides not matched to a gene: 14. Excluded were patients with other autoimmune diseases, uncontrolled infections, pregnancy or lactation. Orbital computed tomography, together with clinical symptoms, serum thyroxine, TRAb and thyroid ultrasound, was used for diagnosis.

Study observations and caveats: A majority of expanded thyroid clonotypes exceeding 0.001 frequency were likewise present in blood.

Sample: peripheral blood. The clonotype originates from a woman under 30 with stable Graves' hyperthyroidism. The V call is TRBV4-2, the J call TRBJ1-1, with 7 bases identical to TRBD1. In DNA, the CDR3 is TGTGCCAGCAGCCCCCGAGGGGGCGCGGGGGAACCTGAAGCTTTCTTT. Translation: CASSPRGGAGEPEAFF.